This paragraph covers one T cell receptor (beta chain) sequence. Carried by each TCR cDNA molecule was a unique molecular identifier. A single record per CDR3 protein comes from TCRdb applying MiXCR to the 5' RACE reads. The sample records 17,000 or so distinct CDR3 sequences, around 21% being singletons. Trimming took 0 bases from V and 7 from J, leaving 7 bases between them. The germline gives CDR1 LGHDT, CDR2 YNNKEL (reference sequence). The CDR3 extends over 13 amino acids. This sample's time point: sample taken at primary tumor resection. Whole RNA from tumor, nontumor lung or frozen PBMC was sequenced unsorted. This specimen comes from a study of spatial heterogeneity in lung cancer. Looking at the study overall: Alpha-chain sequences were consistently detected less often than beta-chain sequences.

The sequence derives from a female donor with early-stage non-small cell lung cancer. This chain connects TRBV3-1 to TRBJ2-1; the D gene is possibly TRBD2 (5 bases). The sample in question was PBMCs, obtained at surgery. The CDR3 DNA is TGTGCCAGCAGCCAAGACAGAGGGAATGAGCAGTTCTTC. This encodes CASSQDRGNEQFF.